The 3 T cell receptor beta chains below come from one sample, sequenced in a study of post-analysis software for immune sequencing data. These TCRs are of unknown antigen specificity. Findings and limits, study-wide: Controls had lower frequencies than patients of roughly five TRBV segments, which included TRBV5-6, TRBV5-1 and TRBV20-1.

Presence of unique molecular identifiers characterized the TCR beta cDNA libraries. TCRdb analysed the PCR reads with MiXCR anew, one entry per CDR3 protein. The table lists about 760,000 distinct CDR3 sequences, 25% to 30% of them singletons. The sequencing sample was made of blood. Receptors originate from a girl aged 5-17 years with multiple sclerosis.

This clonotype was counted only a few times. The gene calls are TRBV15 and TRBJ1-2; 9 bases fit TRBD1. The germline V gene encodes CDR1 LNHNV and CDR2 YYDKDF (reference sequence). The trim removed 0 bases at V and 2 bases at J, leaving 7 bases unmatched. The CDR3 runs 17 residues. The CDR3 DNA reads TGTGCCACCAGCAGAGACCAAGGGGACAGGGTCAACTATGGCTACACCTTC. This gives the protein CATSRDQGDRVNYGYTF.

This clonotype was detected many times. V and J are TRBV10-3 and TRBJ2-1; the D gene is possibly TRBD2 (7 bases). The CDR3 covers 14 residues. V was cut by 11 bases and J by 7 bases, with 21 bases left in between. Germline CDR1 reads ENHRY; CDR2 reads SYGVKD. The CDR3 region has the DNA TGTGCCGCACAGACAGGACTAGTAGCGAATGAGCAGTTCTTC. Its protein product is CAAQTGLVANEQFF.

The sample holds a few counts of this clonotype. The V gene is TRBV10-3, the J gene TRBJ2-1; 12 positions agree with TRBD2. The V gene end was trimmed by 8 bases and the J gene end by 10 bases; junction bases not matched to a gene: 9. The CDR3 totals 14 residues. Germline loops: CDR1 ENHRY, CDR2 SYGVKD. DNA of the CDR3: TGTGCCATCCGCCTAGCGGGGGGGCCAGGGGAGCAGTTCTTC. It codes for CAIRLAGGPGEQFF.